This TCR beta chain was sequenced for a study of regulatory T cells in long-lasting Graves disease (dated by TCRdb to the early 2020s). For context, the study as a whole: Patients with newly diagnosed Graves' disease had been on antithyroid drugs for under 3 months. The study was conducted in China and was registered as a clinical trial. A total of 33 samples were covered by TCR sequencing, comprising approximately 13 persistent and 20 or so newly diagnosed Graves' disease patients. Persistent Graves' disease patients were compared with newly diagnosed Graves' disease patients by peripheral blood TCR sequencing and RNA sequencing. What the authors observed across the whole study: Persistent patients shared more public clonotypes among themselves (roughly 2,700) than newly diagnosed patients did (more than 950). Compared with newly diagnosed patients, persistent Graves' disease patients had lower TCR Shannon entropy and fewer highly expanded clones, which suggests clonal expansion. Peripheral blood alone was examined, since thyroid tissue, which constituted the primary lesion, could not be accessed. The small sample size was acknowledged by the authors as a limitation that may reduce accuracy. TRBV28, TRBJ1-2 and TRBJ2-5 were preferentially used in persistent disease, while TRBV20-1 and TRBJ2-1 were favored in newly diagnosed disease. Sequencing and analysis were restricted to the TCR beta chain.

Library method: multiplex PCR. This sample was sequenced with an Illumina HiSeq 4000. To build TCR beta libraries, CDR3 regions were amplified by Arm-PCR using iRepertoire HTBI primers. Gel purification was performed on PCR products prior to sequencing. As for the authors' bioinformatics: Across samples, roughly 60 TRBV and roughly 15 TRBJ segments were identified and used for gene usage analysis of CDR3 amino acid clonotypes. COPE and FqMerger were used to merge filtered high-quality paired reads into contigs. BLAST was used to align contigs to IMGT TRBV, TRBD and TRBJ reference genes, and CDR3 was defined according to IMGT. Any clonotype with a frequency above 0.1% was classified as a highly expanded clone. Shannon entropy was used to measure repertoire diversity, and the Gini coefficient was used to measure V-J evenness. A clonotype found in more than one individual was treated as public. The public sequencing data were trimmed at Q25 with fastp and processed into clonotypes with MiXCR by TCRdb, which kept only in-frame beta chains. When rows share a CDR3 protein, they turn into one entry using the most common DNA and genes. TCRdb assigned the V and J calls; the authors' analysis was not used. In all, the sample holds about 540,000 distinct CDR3 sequences, and 13% of those were seen once. The ten largest clones capture roughly a tenth of the sample.

Reading the label with the study, this specimen's time point is: newly diagnosed GD, antithyroid drugs for less than 3 months. RNA was extracted from PBMCs in TRIzol for both TCR sequencing and RNA sequencing. The diagnosis of Graves' disease was made according to American Thyroid Association guidelines. Patients for the study were recruited at an endocrinology department in Xi'an, China. Each patient gave about 10 milliliters of peripheral blood, collected in an EDTA anticoagulant tube. Ficoll Paque Plus density gradient separation was used to isolate PBMCs, and no further T cell sorting was performed. An Agilent 2100 Bioanalyzer and agarose gel were used to check RNA quality, while a NanoDrop 2000 measured RNA concentration. The CDR3 numbers 19 residues from cysteine through phenylalanine. This entry keeps only the CDR3 DNA: 57 bases, framed from base 1. Trimmed from V: 3 bases; trimmed from J: 0 bases; junction bases lacking a gene match: 7. CDR1 and CDR2 were assigned from the germline V gene as KGHDR and SFDVKD.

This clonotype occurred many times. Its recognized antigen is unknown. The record has no base qualities; no much larger clone is one base away. This sample was shared with a second study, whose subject was T cells in Graves' hyperthyroidism and ophthalmopathy. Drawing on the second study: Stable Graves' hyperthyroidism was defined as the absence of progression to ophthalmopathy over 18 months of follow-up. The hyperthyroidism patients were between 18 and 65 years old and newly diagnosed, with a disease duration of less than 2 months. Exclusion was applied to patients with uncontrolled infections, other autoimmune diseases, pregnancy or lactation. Clinical symptoms, serum thyroxine and TRAb, thyroid ultrasound, and orbital computed tomography formed the basis for the diagnoses. The first round of RT-PCR for the TCR CDR3 was performed with the HTBI primer set and the Qiagen OneStep RT-PCR kit. Most expanded thyroid clonotypes (frequency above 0.001) were also detected in blood, a finding suggesting that blood repertoires may reflect thyroid immune responses. In cross-validation, a model built on a 13 V-J signature told ophthalmopathy apart from stable hyperthyroidism with approximately 91% sensitivity and about 81% specificity, and in testing the same model reached 80%/75%. In validation, progression to ophthalmopathy was predicted by the model with 55% to 71% sensitivity and 72% to 85% specificity, a median of roughly 6.4 months before onset. To identify distinguishing TCR V-J signatures, a discovery cohort of 100 or so patients was used, comprising some 43 with Graves' ophthalmopathy and some 60 with stable Graves' hyperthyroidism. An independent validation cohort of fewer than 20 hyperthyroidism patients and over 15 patients who later progressed to ophthalmopathy tested prospective prediction of ophthalmopathy. The 75 to 100 discovery patients were randomly divided into training and test sets at a 7:3 ratio. Thyroid tissue and blood T-cell repertoires from more than 5 Graves' hyperthyroidism patients were also compared in the study. After sampling, hyperthyroidism patients received methimazole starting at 30 mg daily, and ophthalmopathy patients received high-dose intravenous methylprednisolone. Libraries were constructed in a second round of multiplex PCR, after which size selection and purification were performed. The libraries were sequenced on an Illumina HiSeq2000 using paired-end 100 bp reads. SOAPnuke was used to process the raw data, with reads discarded if the reads contained adapters or uncalled bases, had a mean Phred below 15, or lacked an exact constant-primer or identifier match. COPE v1.2.5 was used to merge high-quality paired reads, and clonotypes were defined as unique nucleotide sequences. Clonotypes were aligned to IMGT TRBV, TRBD and TRBJ reference segments using MiTCR v1.1. The analysis included only V-J combinations with a frequency above 0.0001, which together covered around 99% of the repertoires. The TCS score was defined as F50 (clonal expansion) divided by E x V (chaos), with BLOSUM62-based TCRdist calculated between CDR3 peptides within each V-J. Welch's t-statistics and random forest reduced 500 to 650 V-J features to around 14, which were used in a naive Bayes classifier (R e1071). No statistical method was used to set the sample size in advance, and investigators knew the group allocation. The paper describes TCR Vbeta CDR3 sequencing of 120 to 150 peripheral blood samples, made up of approximately 40 ophthalmopathy patients, some 80 hyperthyroidism patients and approximately 17 progressor patients.

The chain employs TRBV24-1 and TRBJ2-5, and 15 junction bases match TRBD2. This specimen consisted of peripheral blood mononuclear cells (PBMCs), obtained at new diagnosis, from a patient treated with antithyroid drugs. The TCR originated in a young man with Graves disease. Donor details come from another sample of the same person, matched by shared clones. The CDR3 region has the sequence CATSDPSGLAGGDQETQYF. The DNA is TGTGCCACCAGTGATCCGAGCGGACTAGCGGGAGGGGACCAAGAGACCCAGTACTTC.